Each of the 29 T cell receptor beta chains below was sequenced from the same sample in a study of shared T cell receptors in the human thymus. TCRdb keeps only in-frame clones here, not all; method: immunoSEQ multiplex PCR. The repertoire holds roughly 550,000 clones, with about four fifths as singletons. Separately, the same data were catalogued under a study of human thymus T cells.

Sequenced sample: thymocytes. The source is a boy younger than two with a congenital heart defect.

The rearrangement links TRBV27 to TRBJ2-2, with D maybe TRBD2 (7 bases). The CDR3 runs to 16 residues. Trimming took off 7 bases at V and 7 bases at J, with 22 bases between the two ends. Germline loops: CDR1 MNHEY, CDR2 SMNVEV (reference sequence). In nucleotides, the CDR3 is TGTGCCAGCACCAGACTACCGGGGGGCACGGGCGGGGAGCTGTTTTTT. It yields the protein CASTRLPGGTGGELFF.

Only one count was recorded for this clone. This sequence joins TRBV5-8 and TRBJ1-4, with a possible D match to TRBD1 (6 bases). This CDR3 has 13 residues. In germline, CDR1 is SGHTS, CDR2 YDEGEE. The V end was cut by 3 bases, the J end by 16 bases, with 19 bases between. CDR3 residues: CASSSATGTNQFF. CDR3 nucleotide sequence: TGTGCCAGCAGCTCTGCAACCGGGACAAATCAGTTTTTT.

The chain joins TRBV14 to TRBJ2-7, with a possible D match to TRBD2 (6 bases). Looked up from germline, CDR1 is SGHDN and CDR2 is FVKESK. The CDR3 contains 17 residues. V was trimmed by 0 bases and J by 3 bases, leaving 18 bases between them. In DNA form, the CDR3 reads TGTGCCAGCAGCCAAGAACGAAGGAGCGGGCGCTTCTACGAGCAGTACTTC. It encodes CASSQERRSGRFYEQYF.

The chain couples TRBV10-3 to TRBJ2-7; D perhaps matches TRBD2 (5 bases). Germline V CDR1 and CDR2: ENHRY, SYGVKD. The V and J ends lost 10 bases and 1 base respectively, with 17 bases between them. This CDR3 spans 14 amino acids. CDR3 amino acids: CATRSGRTSYEQYF. Here the CDR3 DNA reads TGTGCCACCCGATCTGGGAGAACTTCCTACGAGCAGTACTTC.

This chain links TRBV5-6 with TRBJ1-1, with D tentatively TRBD1 (6 bases). CDR1 is SGHDT and CDR2 is YYEEEE in the germline V gene. The CDR3 extends over 13 amino acids. The V end lost 4 bases, the J end lost 5 bases, and 12 bases lay between the germline ends. The CDR3 DNA follows: TGTGCCAGCAGCCTCGGGAGGGGGACTGAAGCTTTCTTT. This encodes CASSLGRGTEAFF. Full variable domain (outside the CDR3, taken from reference TRBV5-6 and TRBJ1-1): DAGVTQSPTHLIKTRGQQVTLRCSPKSGHDTVSWYQQALGQGPQFIFQYYEEEERQRGNFPDRFSGHQFPNYSSELNVNALLLGDSALYLCASSLGRGTEAFFGQGTRLTVV.

The V and J genes are TRBV25-1 and TRBJ2-3; tentatively, D is TRBD2 (5 bases). The CDR3 loop spans 16 amino acids. The germline V gene has CDR1 MGHDK and CDR2 SYGVNS. The V gene lost 8 bases and the J gene lost 2 bases, with 20 bases spanning the gap. The CDR3 bases are TGTGCCAGCTCCTTGGATCGGACTCCTAACACAGATACGCAGTATTTT. Translated, it gives CASSLDRTPNTDTQYF.

The chain links TRBV30 to TRBJ2-3; 8 nucleotides line up with TRBD1. CDR1 is GTSNPN and CDR2 is SVGIG in the germline V gene (reference sequence). CDR3 length: 17 amino acids. The trim removed 6 bases at V and 6 bases at J, leaving 20 bases unmatched. CDR3 nucleotides: TGTGCCTGTATCCTCCCCCCGACAGGGGCTACCACGGATACGCAGTATTTT. Its translation: CACILPPTGATTDTQYF.

This chain connects TRBV4-2 to TRBJ2-1; 14 bases match TRBD2. The V and J ends lost 0 bases and 0 bases, in that order; junction bases with no gene match: 16. The CDR3 loop spans 23 amino acids. Looked up from germline, CDR1 is LGHNA and CDR2 is YNFKEQ. The CDR3 coding sequence is TGTGCCAGCAGCCAAGATCGACTAGCCGGGACTAGCGGGAGAAAGCGCTCCTACAATGAGCAGTTCTTC. It translates to CASSQDRLAGTSGRKRSYNEQFF.

This chain joins TRBV29-1 and TRBJ2-1; TRBD1 aligns across 7 bases. The V segment lost 3 bases and the J segment 4 bases; nucleotides outside the gene matches: 9. The germline CDR1 and CDR2 sequences are SQVTM and ANQGSEA. There are 15 residues in the CDR3. The CDR3: CSVEWGQRPYNEQFF. In DNA form, the CDR3 reads TGCAGCGTTGAGTGGGGACAGCGACCTTACAATGAGCAGTTCTTC.

The chain recombines TRBV9 with TRBJ2-5; possibly TRBD1 for D (5 bases). The CDR3 is 15 residues long. V shed 0 bases and J shed 5 bases, with 14 bases lying between them. Germline V gene sequence: CDR1 SGDLS, CDR2 YYNGEE. CDR3 sequence reads: CASSVGEGARETQYF. DNA for the CDR3: TGTGCCAGCAGCGTAGGCGAAGGGGCGCGCGAGACCCAGTACTTC.

V usage is TRBV2 and J usage is TRBJ2-3; 11 bases are shared with TRBD2. With 5 bases clipped from V and 3 bases from J, the junction kept 13 bases outside the gene matches. CDR1 SNHLY and CDR2 FYNNEI come from the germline V gene. The CDR3 contains 18 residues. The CDR3 is CASSRSFTSGRRTDTQYF. The CDR3 DNA reads TGTGCCAGCAGTAGGTCTTTTACTAGCGGGAGAAGAACAGATACGCAGTATTTT.

A few counts support this clone. The CDR3 DNA reads TGTGCCAGCAGTGAAACGGCAGGCTATACCTACGAGCAGTACTTC. Amino acid sequence: CASSETAGYTYEQYF. The gene calls are TRBV6-1 and TRBJ2-7; D unclear. V lost 2 bases and J lost 2, with 13 bases in between. From germline, CDR1 is MNHNS and CDR2 SASEGT. The CDR3 totals 15 residues.

V is TRBV15 and J is TRBJ1-2; D gene uncertain. CDR1 and CDR2 (germline): LNHNV, YYDKDF (reference sequence). Deletions cut 0 bases from V and 7 bases from J, with 24 bases between. The CDR3 is 18 residues long. CDR3: CATSRDGQDYNPSSGYTF. CDR3 sequence (DNA): TGTGCCACCAGCAGAGATGGGCAGGACTATAACCCCTCCTCTGGCTACACCTTC.

This clone was counted once. The chain joins TRBV11-2 to TRBJ2-7, with TRBD1 matching over 7 bases. This CDR3 comprises 15 residues. Germline V lookup: CDR1 SGHAT, CDR2 FQNNGV. V lost 6 bases to trimming and J lost 3 bases; unmatched junction nucleotides: 11. The CDR3 loop reads CASSRGGRVVYEQYF. The DNA for the CDR3 is TGTGCCAGCAGTAGAGGGGGCAGGGTCGTCTACGAGCAGTACTTC.

This rearrangement joins TRBV4-1 to TRBJ2-7; possibly TRBD2 for D (5 bases). The CDR3 sequence is 17 residues long. Trimming left V 1 base short and J 4 bases short, with 20 bases between. Germline V gives CDR1 MGHRA, CDR2 YSYEKL. The CDR3 protein is CASSQASSLSSIYEQYF. CDR3 in DNA: TGCGCCAGCAGCCAAGCTAGCTCCCTCTCTTCGATATACGAGCAGTACTTC.

Turning to this clone: Other nucleotide sequences from this sample produce the same CDR3. The chain links TRBV9 to TRBJ1-1, with a possible D match to TRBD1 (6 bases). V was clipped by 5 bases and J by 1 base, with 9 bases between them. CDR3 length: 13 amino acids. From germline, CDR1 is SGDLS and CDR2 YYNGEE. CDR3 protein: CASSGGQNTEAFF. The DNA for the CDR3 is TGTGCCAGCAGTGGGGGACAGAACACTGAAGCTTTCTTT.

This chain connects TRBV6-1 to TRBJ1-2; a weak D match, TRBD1 (6 bases). The CDR3 has 11 residues. Trimming pared 6 bases from V and 8 bases from J, leaving 10 bases between. Germline-derived CDR1 and CDR2 are MNHNS and SASEGT. The CDR3 bases are TGTGCCAGCAGCACAGGGACCGGCTACACCTTC. This codes for CASSTGTGYTF.

The J gene is TRBJ2-2, the V gene TRBV5-1; no reliable D call. Trimming pared 0 bases from V and 1 base from J, leaving 7 bases between. The V gene's germline CDR1 is SGHRS and CDR2 YFSETQ. There are 15 residues in the CDR3. The CDR3: CASSLGQWNTGELFF. CDR3 DNA sequence: TGCGCCAGCAGCTTGGGGCAGTGGAACACCGGGGAGCTGTTTTTT.

The sample holds a few counts of this clone. The chain recombines TRBV5-1 with TRBJ2-3; TRBD2 aligns across 9 bases. J gave up 1 base and V 5 bases, and 5 bases lay outside the gene matches. Germline-derived CDR1 and CDR2 are SGHRS and YFSETQ. This CDR3 spans 15 amino acids. The CDR3 loop reads CASRPQREGTDTQYF. CDR3 nucleotides: TGCGCCAGCAGACCGCAGCGGGAGGGCACAGATACGCAGTATTTT. The variable domain in full, with the rest retrieved from reference TRBV5-1 and TRBJ2-3, is KAGVTQTPRYLIKTRGQQVTLSCSPISGHRSVSWYQQTPGQGLQFLFEYFSETQRNKGNFPGRFSGRQFSNSRSEMNVSTLELGDSALYLCASRPQREGTDTQYFGPGTRLTVL.

The rearrangement uses TRBV6-6 and TRBJ2-5, with D maybe TRBD2 (5 bases). V dropped 5 bases and J dropped 7 bases, with 8 bases sitting between them. Germline V gives CDR1 MNHNY, CDR2 SVGAGI (reference sequence). This CDR3 has 11 amino acids. The CDR3 is CASSRDRTQYF. The CDR3 bases are TGTGCCAGCAGTCGGGATCGGACCCAGTACTTC.

The rearrangement joins TRBV18 to TRBJ2-3; possibly TRBD2 for D (6 bases). The V and J ends lost 4 bases and 2 bases respectively, with 13 bases between them. Germline V gene sequence: CDR1 KGHSH, CDR2 LQKENI. The CDR3 runs 15 residues. The CDR3 loop reads CASSLADYTTDTQYF. The CDR3 bases are TGTGCCAGCTCACTAGCGGACTACACCACAGATACGCAGTATTTT.

This chain connects TRBV5-6 to TRBJ1-1; 9 bases map to TRBD1. The CDR3 spans 15 residues. Trimming cost V 4 bases and J 1 base; bases outside gene matches: 5. CDR1 is SGHDT and CDR2 is YYEEEE in the germline V gene. As DNA, the CDR3 is TGTGCCAGCAGCCCTTACAGGGGGCCGAACACTGAAGCTTTCTTT. Amino acids: CASSPYRGPNTEAFF.

The table lists this clone with a few counts. The gene calls are TRBV28 and TRBJ1-2, with TRBD1 matching 10 bases. This CDR3 is built from 18 residues. The germline V gene has CDR1 MDHEN and CDR2 SYDVKM. V lost 0 bases to trimming and J lost 1 base; unmatched junction nucleotides: 8. The CDR3 DNA sequence: TGTGCCAGCAGTTTATGTGGAGACAGGGGGCGAGATAACTATGGCTACACCTTC. It specifies CASSLCGDRGRDNYGYTF.

A few counts support this clone. The chain's CDR3 is CASSPAGGLPTGELFF. The DNA of the CDR3 is TGCGCCAGCAGCCCAGCAGGAGGACTCCCGACCGGGGAGCTGTTTTTT. The V and J genes are TRBV4-3 and TRBJ2-2, with a weak D call TRBD2 (5 bases). The CDR3 extends over 16 amino acids. Germline V gene data show CDR1 as LGHNA and CDR2 as YSLEER. The germline V and J ends were trimmed by 4 bases and 5 bases, with 17 bases remaining between them.

This chain uses TRBV6-5 with TRBJ1-4, with 7 bases fitting TRBD1. The CDR3 covers 15 residues. With V trimmed by 0 bases and J by 8 bases, 6 bases remained unmatched. Germline loops: CDR1 MNHEY, CDR2 SVGAGI. The CDR3 bases are TGTGCCAGCAGTTACTCGACAGGGAAAGGAGAAAAACTGTTTTTT. Its protein product is CASSYSTGKGEKLFF.

The J gene is TRBJ2-1, the V gene TRBV4-3, with 12 bases aligning to TRBD2. CDR3 length: 18 amino acids. Losses at the gene ends were 0 bases for V and 9 bases for J; bases not matched to a gene: 12. Germline loops: CDR1 LGHNA, CDR2 YSLEER. CDR3 sequence (DNA): TGCGCCAGCAGCCAAGAGAGGACTAGCGGGAAAGCCCAAGGTGAGCAGTTCTTC. It encodes CASSQERTSGKAQGEQFF.

The gene calls are TRBV12-5 and TRBJ2-1; possible D gene TRBD2, 6 bases. The CDR3 is 15 amino acids. The V end lost 1 base, the J end lost 6 bases, and 13 bases lay between the germline ends. Germline V gene data show CDR1 as LGHNT and CDR2 as FRNRAP. CDR3 sequence: CASGLDREPPNEQFF. The DNA for the CDR3 is TGTGCTAGTGGTTTGGACCGGGAGCCCCCCAATGAGCAGTTCTTC.

V gene TRBV5-1 combines with J gene TRBJ2-3; a possible D gene is TRBD1 (6 bases). Germline-derived CDR1 and CDR2 are SGHRS and YFSETQ. The CDR3 contains 15 residues. V shed 0 bases and J shed 3 bases, with 11 bases lying between them. This chain's CDR3 is CASSLAGQATDTQYF. The CDR3 DNA sequence: TGCGCCAGCAGCTTGGCGGGACAAGCAACAGATACGCAGTATTTT.

This chain connects TRBV7-2 to TRBJ1-1, with a weak D call TRBD1 (6 bases). CDR3 length: 14 amino acids. CDR1 and CDR2 (germline): SGHTA, FQGNSA. V lost 3 bases to trimming and J lost 0 bases, with 8 bases between them. CDR3 region: CASSLTGLNTEAFF. CDR3 coding DNA: TGTGCCAGCAGCTTGACAGGACTGAACACTGAAGCTTTCTTT.